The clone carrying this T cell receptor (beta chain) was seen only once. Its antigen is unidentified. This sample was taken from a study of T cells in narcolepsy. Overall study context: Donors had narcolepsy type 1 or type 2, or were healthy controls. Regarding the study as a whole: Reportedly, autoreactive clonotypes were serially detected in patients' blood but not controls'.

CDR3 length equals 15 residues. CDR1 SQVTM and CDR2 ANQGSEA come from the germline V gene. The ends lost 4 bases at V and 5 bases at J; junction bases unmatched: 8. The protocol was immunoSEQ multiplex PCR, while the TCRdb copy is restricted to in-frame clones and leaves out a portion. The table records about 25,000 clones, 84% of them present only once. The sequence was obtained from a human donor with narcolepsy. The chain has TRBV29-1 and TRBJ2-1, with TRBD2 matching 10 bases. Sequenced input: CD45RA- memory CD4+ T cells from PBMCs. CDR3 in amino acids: CSVGVGLARNNEQFF. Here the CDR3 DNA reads TGCAGCGTTGGGGTGGGACTAGCGAGGAACAATGAGCAGTTCTTC.